Listed here are 14 T cell receptor beta chains from one sample, sequenced in a study of shared clonotypes between healthy human individuals. CD45RO-negative, CCR7-selected cells formed the naive CD8 fraction, which excluded terminally differentiated effector memory CD45RA+ cells. Method: immunoSEQ multiplex PCR; TCRdb's copy keeps in-frame clones and lacks some. The sample records about 2,200,000 clones, about 93% being singletons. Sample: naive CD8+ T cells from PBMCs. These receptors were obtained from a young man in good health. Some clones in this sample may be carry-over from other donors' samples.

V gene TRBV7-8 combines with J gene TRBJ2-4, with a tentative D call TRBD2 (6 bases). V shed 3 bases and J shed 1 base, with 25 bases lying between them. From germline, CDR1 is SGHVS and CDR2 FQNEAQ. The CDR3 runs 20 residues. This CDR3 is CASSLVSGGEVYAAKNIQYF. CDR3 DNA: TGTGCCAGCAGCTTGGTATCGGGCGGGGAGGTATACGCTGCCAAAAACATTCAGTACTTC.

The rearrangement joins TRBV6-1 to TRBJ2-7, with a possible D match to TRBD1 (6 bases). This CDR3 spans 15 amino acids. Per the germline V gene, CDR1 is MNHNS and CDR2 is SASEGT. V dropped 2 bases and J dropped 4 bases, with 15 bases sitting between them. The CDR3, as DNA: TGTGCCAGCAGTGAAACGACCGGGACATCGTACGAGCAGTACTTC. It encodes CASSETTGTSYEQYF.

This clone was found once. The V call is TRBV7-8, the J call TRBJ2-3; D may be TRBD1 (6 bases). V was clipped by 4 bases and J by 3 bases, with 11 bases between them. Looked up from germline, CDR1 is SGHVS and CDR2 is FQNEAQ. CDR3 length equals 14 residues. The CDR3 region is CASSSRQGTDTQYF. The CDR3 region has the DNA TGTGCCAGCAGCTCGCGTCAGGGGACAGATACGCAGTATTTT.

CDR3 nucleotide sequence: TGTGCCACCGAAGCTATGGGACAGAAGAACACTGAAGCTTTCTTT. Its protein is CATEAMGQKNTEAFF. The gene calls are TRBV28 and TRBJ1-1; 7 bases align to TRBD1. V dropped 10 bases and J dropped 1; count of bases not matched to a gene: 12. This CDR3 contains 15 residues. The germline gives CDR1 MDHEN, CDR2 SYDVKM.

The chain employs TRBV9 and TRBJ2-5, with D maybe TRBD2 (6 bases). Germline V gene data show CDR1 as SGDLS and CDR2 as YYNGEE. The CDR3 extends over 14 amino acids. Trimming took off 4 bases at V and 5 bases at J, with 15 bases between the two ends. The CDR3 sequence: CASSTSGTEETQYF. The CDR3 DNA is TGTGCCAGCAGCACGTCCGGGACTGAGGAGACCCAGTACTTC.

The CDR3 coding sequence is TGTGCCAGCAGCTACAGGGATGGCTATGGCTACACCTTC. Its translation: CASSYRDGYGYTF. This rearrangement joins TRBV14 to TRBJ1-2, with D possibly being TRBD1 (6 bases). Germline V gene lookup returns CDR1 SGHDN and CDR2 FVKESK. V lost 5 bases and J 4 bases, leaving 11 bases between the germline ends. This CDR3 is built from 13 residues.

The rearrangement links TRBV27 to TRBJ2-7; D might be TRBD1 (5 bases). The CDR3 runs to 14 residues. Germline values: CDR1 MNHEY, CDR2 SMNVEV (reference sequence). V was trimmed by 4 bases and J by 4 bases, leaving 14 bases between them. This chain's CDR3 is CASSWTQRAYEQYF. CDR3 nucleotides: TGTGCCAGCAGTTGGACACAGAGAGCATACGAGCAGTACTTC.

This clone has only a few counts. The rearrangement joins TRBV2 to TRBJ2-1, with D unresolved. The CDR3 is made up of 10 amino acids. Looked up from germline, CDR1 is SNHLY and CDR2 is FYNNEI. V was pared by 1 base and J by 12 bases, with 4 bases between. The CDR3 spells CASSEGRQFF. CDR3 nucleotides: TGTGCCAGCAGTGAAGGGAGGCAGTTCTTC.

The J gene is TRBJ2-2, the V gene TRBV27; D is ambiguous. CDR1 MNHEY and CDR2 SMNVEV come from the germline V gene (reference sequence). The CDR3 contains 15 residues. Deletions cut 3 bases from V and 0 bases from J, with 8 bases between. The CDR3 loop is CASSFQYTNTGELFF. In DNA form, the CDR3 reads TGTGCCAGCAGTTTTCAGTATACGAACACCGGGGAGCTGTTTTTT.

This clone was recorded once. The J gene is TRBJ2-1, the V gene TRBV7-3; tentative D call: TRBD1 (5 bases). Trimming left V 3 bases short and J 3 bases short, with 15 bases between. Germline values: CDR1 SGHTA, CDR2 FQGTGA. CDR3 length equals 16 residues. DNA of the CDR3: TGTGCCAGCAGCTTTGGCCCGGCAGGGATCTACAATGAGCAGTTCTTC. Translating gives CASSFGPAGIYNEQFF. Supplemented by reference TRBV7-3 and TRBJ2-1, the full variable domain reads GAGVSQTPSNKVTEKGKYVELRCDPISGHTALYWYRQSLGQGPEFLIYFQGTGAADDSGLPNDRFFAVRPEGSVSTLKIQRTERGDSAVYLCASSFGPAGIYNEQFFGPGTRLTVL.

The genes are TRBV7-9 and TRBJ1-1; D uncertain. This CDR3 has 15 residues. Germline V gene lookup returns CDR1 SEHNR and CDR2 FQNEAQ (reference sequence). V lost 3 bases to trimming and J lost 5 bases, with 16 bases between them. CDR3 nucleotide sequence: TGTGCCAGCAGCTTTGGCGAATTTGGGGTGACTGAAGCTTTCTTT. Translating it yields CASSFGEFGVTEAFF.

The rearrangement links TRBV27 to TRBJ2-7, with D possibly TRBD1 on 6 matching bases. V gave up 6 bases and J gave up 0 bases, with 15 bases separating them. The CDR3 runs 15 residues. Germline V CDR1 and CDR2: MNHEY, SMNVEV (reference sequence). The chain's CDR3 is CASSPRQDPSYEQYF. The CDR3 bases are TGTGCCAGCAGCCCCCGACAGGACCCCTCCTACGAGCAGTACTTC.

The chain has TRBV7-9 and TRBJ2-1, with TRBD1 matching 7 bases. CDR1 and CDR2 (germline): SEHNR, FQNEAQ (reference sequence). The ends lost 5 bases at V and 1 base at J; junction bases unmatched: 11. The CDR3 length is 17 residues. The CDR3 here is CASSPERGLTSYNEQFF. The CDR3, as DNA: TGTGCCAGCAGCCCAGAGAGGGGGCTCACTTCCTACAATGAGCAGTTCTTC.

This sequence joins TRBV6-5 and TRBJ2-7, with D hard to call. CDR3 size: 14 residues. Germline CDR1 MNHEY, CDR2 SVGAGI. V dropped 5 bases and J dropped 7 bases, with 18 bases sitting between them. The CDR3 DNA sequence: TGTGCCAGCAGTCCCTTTAGGGTTTCGGAAGAGCAGTACTTC. The encoded protein is CASSPFRVSEEQYF.